This TCR beta chain emerged from a study of regulatory T cells in long-lasting Graves disease. Looking at the study overall: Persistent Graves' disease meant over 5 years of antithyroid drugs with positive TSH receptor antibodies.

Arm-PCR of CDR3 regions and iRepertoire HTBI primers were used to build TCR beta libraries. MiXCR, applied by TCRdb to the multiplex PCR reads, yields one record per CDR3 protein. The data contain some 420,000 distinct CDR3 sequences, 22% of them singletons. Remarks on this clonotype: Its target is not known.

The CDR3 loop spans 17 amino acids. Germline-derived CDR1 and CDR2 are SGHTA and FQGTGA. With V trimmed by 1 base and J by 5 bases, 7 bases remained unmatched. The study's findings and limits: Favoring TRBV28, TRBJ1-2 and TRBJ2-5 was a feature seen in persistent disease. Investigators studied peripheral blood only, not thyroid tissue. Persistent patients shared thousands of public clonotypes among themselves. Newly diagnosed patients shared fewer, at about a thousand.

The time point here: persistent/refractory GD, antithyroid drugs over 5 years with positive TRAb. The TCR library was made from RNA that had been extracted from PBMCs in TRIzol. The sequence derives from a female donor with Graves disease. The chain combines TRBV7-3 with TRBJ2-2, with 10 bases lining up with TRBD2. The sequenced sample was peripheral blood mononuclear cells (PBMCs), obtained when the disease was refractory, from a patient treated with antithyroid drugs. CDR3 loop: CASSLMMPSGGTGELFF. Written as DNA, the CDR3 is TGTGCCAGCAGCTTAATGATGCCTAGCGGGGGTACCGGGGAGCTGTTTTTT.